This T cell receptor beta chain comes out of a study of blood T cell repertoires in COVID-19. Study summary: There were acute and convalescent COVID-19 samples, and they came from the United States, Italy and Spain. PBMCs, B-cell-depleted T cells, or T cells were the source of the cDNA or gDNA that made up the material.

Per the original methods: Nucleated cell counts were estimated from reference gene primer amplification. Generated by immunoSEQ multiplex PCR, the TCRdb table keeps only in-frame clones and is missing some. V and J calls and clone size are those listed in that table; D and trimming were worked out from the DNA. The table lists fewer than 350,000 clones, about 91% of them singletons. This clone was picked up a small number of times. V was cut by 6 bases and J by 1 base, with 18 bases left in between. The CDR3 spans 16 residues. Germline-derived CDR1 and CDR2 are LNHNV and YYDKDF (reference sequence). Patients at the Seattle site were enrolled during active infection and followed longitudinally.

This TCR came from a man under 40 with COVID-19, enrolled during active disease. The chain employs TRBV15 and TRBJ1-1, with D uncertain. Source material: peripheral blood. This chain's CDR3 is CATRRNPVLGNTEAFF. As DNA, the CDR3 is TGTGCCACCAGAAGAAATCCAGTGCTAGGGAACACTGAAGCTTTCTTT. The full variable domain, completed using reference TRBV15 and TRBJ1-1, is DAMVIQNPRYQVTQFGKPVTLSCSQTLNHNVMYWYQQKSSQAPKLLFHYYDKDFNNEADTPDNFQSRRPNTSFCFLDIRSPGLGDTAMYLCATRRNPVLGNTEAFFGQGTRLTVV.